Described below is a single TCR beta chain sequence and its context. The CDR3 spans 17 residues. CDR1 and CDR2 from the germline V gene are SGHVS and FQNEAQ. V was pared by 4 bases and J by 3 bases, with 8 bases of the junction left unmatched. This sample was included in a study of prognosis after radiotherapy for stage I lung cancer. Across the study: Individuals diagnosed with stage I non-small cell lung cancer underwent enrollment between 2018 and 2019. With stereotactic body radiotherapy, no patient received any concurrent therapy.

It was by two-round multiplex PCR that TCR beta CDR3 was amplified from genomic DNA. Round one of PCR was performed, and it used primers specific to each TRBV and TRBJ gene. It was universal primers that the second PCR round used. TCRdb processed the multiplex PCR reads anew with MiXCR; each CDR3 protein has one entry. The top ten clones hold around 27% of a sample with about 35,000 distinct CDR3 sequences, 25% to 40% of them seen once. This sequence joins TRBV7-8 and TRBJ2-7; the match to TRBD2 covers 14 bases. This receptor was obtained from a donor at least 50 years old with non-small cell lung cancer. Sequenced material: PBMCs, taken before or after stereotactic body radiation therapy (not recorded which). This CDR3 is CASSYGLAGGHHYEQYF. CDR3 coding DNA: TGTGCCAGCAGCTACGGACTAGCGGGGGGACACCACTACGAGCAGTACTTC.